The next 14 T cell receptor beta chains were all read from a single sample in a study of blood T cells in healthy people across ages. A second PCR, run for about 7 to 11 cycles, used a sample-barcoded 5' primer plus a J-beta primer mix. TCRdb re-analysed the 5' RACE reads in MiXCR, keeping a single row per CDR3 protein. This table has hundreds of thousands of distinct CDR3 sequences, 45% to 50% appearing once. Material: blood. The receptors were gathered from a man aged 30-40 years in good health.

The V call is TRBV28, the J call TRBJ2-5, with TRBD1 matching over 8 bases. The J call may be incorrect, as the DNA end agrees better with TRBJ2-7. Per germline, CDR1 MDHEN and CDR2 SYDVKM. The CDR3 has 14 residues. In nucleotides, the CDR3 is TGTGCCAGCGGTCGGGACAGGCCTTCCTACGAGCAGTACTTC. Protein product: CASGRDRPSYEQYF.

The rearrangement uses TRBV3-1 and TRBJ2-2; D may be TRBD1 (6 bases). Germline assignment: CDR1 LGHDT and CDR2 YNNKEL (reference sequence). Trimming removed 5 bases from V and 6 bases from J, with 13 bases in between. The CDR3 loop spans 14 amino acids. CDR3 nucleotides: TGTGCCAGCAGCTCAACACAGGGTTCCGGGGAGCTGTTTTTT. Protein sequence: CASSSTQGSGELFF.

This clonotype has only one observation. J is TRBJ1-5 and V is TRBV2, with 9 bases fitting TRBD1. This CDR3 has 17 residues. The trim removed 5 bases at V and 6 bases at J, leaving 14 bases unmatched. Germline assignment: CDR1 SNHLY and CDR2 FYNNEI. The CDR3 DNA reads TGTGCCAGCAGTCCGGGACAGGGAGGTTCATCACGTCAGCCCCAGCATTTT. It specifies CASSPGQGGSSRQPQHF.

The CDR3 spells CASSQKSGGSTDTQYF. The CDR3 nucleotides are TGTGCCAGCAGCCAAAAGAGCGGGGGGAGCACAGATACGCAGTATTTT. The gene calls are TRBV3-1 and TRBJ2-3, with TRBD2 matching over 9 bases. CDR3 length: 16 amino acids. V lost 2 bases to trimming and J lost 0 bases; unmatched junction nucleotides: 3. Per the germline V gene, CDR1 is LGHDT and CDR2 is YNNKEL (reference sequence).

This clonotype was recorded once. The junction shows a germline mismatch at one end, possibly a read error. This chain connects TRBV7-7 to TRBJ2-3; TRBD1 matches 8 bases. The CDR3 spans 14 residues. Germline values: CDR1 SSHAT, CDR2 FNYEAQ (reference sequence). CDR3 loop: CASSGGTGGDTQYF. In DNA form, the CDR3 reads TGTGCTAGCAGCGGAGGGACAGGCGGTGATACGCAGTATTTT.

There are many counts of this clonotype. J is TRBJ2-1 and V is TRBV11-3; tentatively, D is TRBD1 (5 bases). The CDR3 loop spans 14 amino acids. V was shortened by 4 bases and J by 6 bases, with 13 bases between the two germline ends. Germline CDR1 reads SGHNT; CDR2 reads YENEEA. CDR3 nucleotide sequence: TGTGCCAGCAGCTCCCTGGTAGGGGTCAATGAGCAGTTCTTC. Residues: CASSSLVGVNEQFF.

This chain connects TRBV25-1 to TRBJ1-2, with a possible D match to TRBD1 (5 bases). Germline V CDR1 and CDR2: MGHDK, SYGVNS. Trimming took off 2 bases at V and 4 bases at J, with 11 bases between the two ends. The CDR3 has 14 amino acids. CDR3 DNA: TGTGCCAGCAGTGAAGGGGACGGAGGCTATGGCTACACCTTC. It yields the protein CASSEGDGGYGYTF.

This chain joins TRBV4-1 and TRBJ1-5; TRBD1 aligns across 8 bases. CDR3 length equals 16 residues. The germline V gene has CDR1 MGHRA and CDR2 YSYEKL. The J segment lost 2 bases and the V segment lost 2 bases, leaving 5 bases of the junction unmatched. The DNA for the CDR3 is TGCGCCAGCAGCCAAACCCCGGGACAGGGCAATCAGCCCCAGCATTTT. Protein sequence: CASSQTPGQGNQPQHF.

V is TRBV6-1 and J is TRBJ2-1; no firm D call. V was clipped by 2 bases and J by 8 bases, with 13 bases between them. In germline, CDR1 is MNHNS, CDR2 SASEGT. CDR3 size: 14 residues. CDR3 region: CASSEQDEADEQFF. The CDR3 coding sequence is TGTGCCAGCAGTGAACAGGACGAGGCGGATGAGCAGTTCTTC.

This clonotype was seen a handful of times. The V gene is TRBV7-9, the J gene TRBJ2-5, with 7 bases lining up with TRBD1. The CDR3 runs 15 residues. Germline CDR1 reads SEHNR; CDR2 reads FQNEAQ (reference sequence). The J segment lost 2 bases and the V segment lost 4 bases, leaving 7 bases of the junction unmatched. The CDR3 bases are TGTGCCAGCAGCTCGACAGGGAGCGAACAAGAGACCCAGTACTTC. Translating it yields CASSSTGSEQETQYF.

CDR3 loop: CASSLISGATYEQYF. CDR3 DNA: TGTGCCAGCAGCTTAATTAGCGGGGCGACCTACGAGCAGTACTTC. The rearrangement links TRBV7-2 to TRBJ2-7; 8 positions match TRBD2. Germline trimming cut 2 bases from V and 2 bases from J; bases unmatched to any gene: 5. This CDR3 spans 15 amino acids. Germline lookup yields CDR1 SGHTA and CDR2 FQGNSA.

The chain carries TRBV12-3 or TRBV12-4 and TRBJ2-7; TRBD2 might be the D (5 bases). Deletions cut 6 bases from V and 1 base from J, with 13 bases between. The CDR3 extends over 14 amino acids. The CDR3: CASSRPGISYEQYF. In DNA, the CDR3 is TGTGCCAGCAGCCGCCCGGGGATTTCCTACGAGCAGTACTTC.

This chain uses TRBV28 with TRBJ2-3, with TRBD2 matching 8 bases. Germline V gives CDR1 MDHEN, CDR2 SYDVKM. After removal of 7 bases from V and 9 bases from J, the junction contained 9 bases not matched to a gene. The CDR3 is 13 residues long. As DNA, the CDR3 is TGTGCCAGCAATCGCGGGGGGCCATCCACGCAGTATTTT. Protein: CASNRGGPSTQYF.

This clonotype has at least ten counts. The V call is TRBV12-3 or TRBV12-4, the J call TRBJ2-7, with a weak D call TRBD2 (6 bases). This CDR3 region has 16 residues. Trimming pared 4 bases from V and 4 bases from J, leaving 20 bases between. The CDR3 DNA sequence: TGTGCCAGCAGTTCCTCTGGCGGGGCCCTGTCGTACGAGCAGTACTTC. It yields the protein CASSSSGGALSYEQYF.